This TCR beta chain was recorded in a study of T cells expressing NK-cell markers. Study-level background: It was from sorted CD3+CD56+NKG2C+, CD3+CD56+NKG2C- and CD3+CD56-NKG2C+ T cells that TCR beta repertoires came. The eight sequenced donors comprised seven who were HCMV-seropositive and one who was seronegative.

Turning to this clonotype: The antigen is not known.

The CDR3 is 15 residues long. From germline, CDR1 is KGHDR and CDR2 SFDVKD. The cDNA for TCR beta came from 5'RACE template switching with UMIs. From its re-call of the 5' RACE reads, TCRdb lists each CDR3 protein once, without DNA. With about 260,000 distinct CDR3 sequences in the sample, the ten largest clones hold around 4%. Study results and caveats: Each of roughly six donors carried dominant NKG2C+ clonotypes accounting for about 1.0-8% of CD8+ T cells.

Material: blood T cells: a sorted CD56 or NKG2C T cell subset, CD4+ or CD8+ T cells, or bulk PBMC T cells (not recorded which). The V call is TRBV24-1, the J call TRBJ2-1; the D call of TRBD2 rests on TCRdb alone, since no DNA is present to check it. The TCR originated in a woman between 18 and 70 years old in good health. The chain's CDR3 is CATSDLRGTYNEQFF.